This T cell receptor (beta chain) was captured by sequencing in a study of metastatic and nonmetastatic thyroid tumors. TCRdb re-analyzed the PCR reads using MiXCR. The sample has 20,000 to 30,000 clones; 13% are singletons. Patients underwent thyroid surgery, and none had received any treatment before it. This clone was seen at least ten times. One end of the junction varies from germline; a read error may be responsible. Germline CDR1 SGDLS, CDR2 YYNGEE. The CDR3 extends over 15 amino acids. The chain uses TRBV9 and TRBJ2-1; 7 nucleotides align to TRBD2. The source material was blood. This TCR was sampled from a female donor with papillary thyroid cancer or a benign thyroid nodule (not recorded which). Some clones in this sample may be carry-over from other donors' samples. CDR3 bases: TGTGCCAGCAGCTCCGGACTAGGTTCCTACAATGGGCAGTTCTTC. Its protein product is CASSSGLGSYNGQFF.